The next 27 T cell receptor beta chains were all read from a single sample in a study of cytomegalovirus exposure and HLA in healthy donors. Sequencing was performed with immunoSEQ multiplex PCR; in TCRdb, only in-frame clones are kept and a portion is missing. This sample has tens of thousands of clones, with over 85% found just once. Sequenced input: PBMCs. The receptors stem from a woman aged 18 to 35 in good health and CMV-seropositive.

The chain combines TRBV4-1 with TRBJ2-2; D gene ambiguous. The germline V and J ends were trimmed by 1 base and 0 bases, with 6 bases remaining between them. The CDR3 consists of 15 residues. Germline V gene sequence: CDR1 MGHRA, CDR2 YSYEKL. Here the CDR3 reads CASSQGQTNTGELFF. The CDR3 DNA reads TGCGCCAGCAGCCAAGGTCAGACGAACACCGGGGAGCTGTTTTTT.

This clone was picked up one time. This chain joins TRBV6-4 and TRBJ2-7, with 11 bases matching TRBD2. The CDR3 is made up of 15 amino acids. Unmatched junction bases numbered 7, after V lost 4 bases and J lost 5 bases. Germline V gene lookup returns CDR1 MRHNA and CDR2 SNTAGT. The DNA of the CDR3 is TGTGCCAGCAGTGCCCTAGCGGGAGGCTTCAACGAGCAGTACTTC. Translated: CASSALAGGFNEQYF.

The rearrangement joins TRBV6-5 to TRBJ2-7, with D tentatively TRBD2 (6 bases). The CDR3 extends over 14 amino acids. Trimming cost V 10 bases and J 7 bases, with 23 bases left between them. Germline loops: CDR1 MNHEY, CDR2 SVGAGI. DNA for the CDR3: TGTGCCACGGGAGTCCGGGGTTGGGTGGGGGAGCAGTACTTC. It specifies CATGVRGWVGEQYF.

CDR3 residues: CASSSGLAGGDTDTQYF. DNA for the CDR3: TGTGCCAGCAGCTCCGGACTAGCGGGGGGGGACACAGATACGCAGTATTTT. The chain uses TRBV7-9 and TRBJ2-3, with 15 bases identical to TRBD2. Trimming at V came to 4 bases and at J to 2 bases, leaving 4 bases not matched to a gene. The CDR3 is made up of 17 amino acids. Germline V lookup: CDR1 SEHNR, CDR2 FQNEAQ (reference sequence).

CDR3 sequence reads: CATGGDYGYTF. The CDR3 nucleotides are TGTGCCACCGGAGGGGACTATGGCTACACCTTC. This chain uses TRBV10-3 with TRBJ1-2, with D perhaps TRBD1 (5 bases). The CDR3 consists of 11 residues. V shed 10 bases and J shed 3 bases, with 9 bases lying between them. The V gene's germline CDR1 is ENHRY and CDR2 SYGVKD.

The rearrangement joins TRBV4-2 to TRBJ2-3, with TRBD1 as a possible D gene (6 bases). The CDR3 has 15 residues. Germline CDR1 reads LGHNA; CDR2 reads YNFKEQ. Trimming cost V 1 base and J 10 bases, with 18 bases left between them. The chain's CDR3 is CASSQAGTRPGSQYF. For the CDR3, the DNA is TGTGCCAGCAGCCAAGCGGGGACACGGCCGGGTTCGCAGTATTTT.

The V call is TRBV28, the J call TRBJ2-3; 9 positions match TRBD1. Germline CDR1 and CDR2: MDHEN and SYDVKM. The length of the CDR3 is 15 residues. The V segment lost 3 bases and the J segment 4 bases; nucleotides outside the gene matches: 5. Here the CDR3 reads CASSLKGQGSDTQYF. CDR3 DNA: TGTGCCAGCAGTTTGAAGGGACAGGGATCAGATACGCAGTATTTT.

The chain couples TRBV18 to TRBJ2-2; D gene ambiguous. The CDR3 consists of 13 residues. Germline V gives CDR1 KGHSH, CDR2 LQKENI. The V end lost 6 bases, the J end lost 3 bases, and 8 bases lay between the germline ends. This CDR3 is CASSSSDTGELFF. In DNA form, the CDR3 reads TGTGCCAGCTCTTCATCGGACACCGGGGAGCTGTTTTTT.

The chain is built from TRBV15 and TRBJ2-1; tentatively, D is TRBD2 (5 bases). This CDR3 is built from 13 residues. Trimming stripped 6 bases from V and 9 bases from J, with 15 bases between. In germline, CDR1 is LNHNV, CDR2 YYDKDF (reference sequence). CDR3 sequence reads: CATRRASSGEQFF. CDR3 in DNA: TGTGCCACCAGGAGGGCTAGCAGTGGTGAGCAGTTCTTC.

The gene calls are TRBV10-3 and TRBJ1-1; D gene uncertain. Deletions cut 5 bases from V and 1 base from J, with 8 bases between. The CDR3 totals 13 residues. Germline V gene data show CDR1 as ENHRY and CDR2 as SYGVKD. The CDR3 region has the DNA TGTGCCATCAGTCTATCACCGAACACTGAAGCTTTCTTT. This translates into CAISLSPNTEAFF.

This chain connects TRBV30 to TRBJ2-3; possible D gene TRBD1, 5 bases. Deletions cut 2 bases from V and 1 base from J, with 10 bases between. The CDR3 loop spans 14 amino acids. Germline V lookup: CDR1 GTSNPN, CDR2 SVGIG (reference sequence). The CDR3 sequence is CAWSQGKGTDTQYF. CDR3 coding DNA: TGTGCCTGGAGTCAGGGAAAGGGCACAGATACGCAGTATTTT. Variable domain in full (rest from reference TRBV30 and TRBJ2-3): SQTIHQWPATLVQPVGSPLSLECTVEGTSNPNLYWYRQAAGRGLQLLFYSVGIGQISSEVPQNLSASRPQDRQFILSSKKLLLSDSGFYLCAWSQGKGTDTQYFGPGTRLTVL.

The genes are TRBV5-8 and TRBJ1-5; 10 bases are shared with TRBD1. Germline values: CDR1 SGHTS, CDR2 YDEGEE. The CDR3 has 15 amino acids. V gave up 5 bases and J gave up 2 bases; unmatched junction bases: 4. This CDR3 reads CASSSGTGGNQPQHF. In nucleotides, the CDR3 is TGTGCCAGCAGTTCCGGGACAGGGGGCAATCAGCCCCAGCATTTT.

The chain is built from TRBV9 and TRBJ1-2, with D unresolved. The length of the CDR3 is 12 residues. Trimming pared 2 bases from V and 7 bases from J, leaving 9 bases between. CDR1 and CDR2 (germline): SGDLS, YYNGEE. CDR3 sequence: CASSVRGSGYTF. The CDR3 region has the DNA TGTGCCAGCAGCGTCCGGGGAAGTGGCTACACCTTC.

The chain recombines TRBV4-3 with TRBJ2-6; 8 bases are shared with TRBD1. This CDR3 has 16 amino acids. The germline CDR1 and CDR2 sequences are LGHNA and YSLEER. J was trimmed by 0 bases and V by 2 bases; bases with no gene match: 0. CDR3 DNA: TGCGCCAGCAGCCAACAGGGGGCCTCTGGGGCCAACGTCCTGACTTTC. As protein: CASSQQGASGANVLTF.

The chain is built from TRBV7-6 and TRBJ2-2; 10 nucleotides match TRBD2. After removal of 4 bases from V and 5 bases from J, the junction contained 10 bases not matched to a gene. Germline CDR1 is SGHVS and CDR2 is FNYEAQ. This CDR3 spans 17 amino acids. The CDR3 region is CASSSPQREGWTGELFF. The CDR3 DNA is TGTGCCAGCAGCTCCCCCCAGCGGGAGGGCTGGACCGGGGAGCTGTTTTTT.

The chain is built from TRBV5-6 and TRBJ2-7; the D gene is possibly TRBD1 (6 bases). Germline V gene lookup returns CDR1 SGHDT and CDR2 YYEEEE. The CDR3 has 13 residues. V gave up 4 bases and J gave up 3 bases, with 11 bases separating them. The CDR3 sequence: CASSTRTVYEQYF. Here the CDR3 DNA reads TGTGCCAGCAGCACCAGGACAGTCTACGAGCAGTACTTC. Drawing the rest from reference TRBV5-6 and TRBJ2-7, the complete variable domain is DAGVTQSPTHLIKTRGQQVTLRCSPKSGHDTVSWYQQALGQGPQFIFQYYEEEERQRGNFPDRFSGHQFPNYSSELNVNALLLGDSALYLCASSTRTVYEQYFGPGTRLTVT.

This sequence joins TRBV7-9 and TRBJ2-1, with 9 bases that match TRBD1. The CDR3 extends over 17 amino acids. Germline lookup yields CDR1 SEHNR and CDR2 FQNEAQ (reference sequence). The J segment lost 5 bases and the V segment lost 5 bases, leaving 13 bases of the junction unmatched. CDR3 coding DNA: TGTGCCAGCAGCATACCCCTCAGGACAGGGGACAACAATGAGCAGTTCTTC. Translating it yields CASSIPLRTGDNNEQFF.

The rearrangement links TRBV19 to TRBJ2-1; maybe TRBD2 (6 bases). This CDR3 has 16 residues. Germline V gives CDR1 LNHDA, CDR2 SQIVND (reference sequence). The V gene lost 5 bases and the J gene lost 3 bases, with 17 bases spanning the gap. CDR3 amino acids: CASSPFGGTFYNEQFF. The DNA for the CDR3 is TGTGCCAGTAGTCCATTCGGCGGGACTTTCTACAATGAGCAGTTCTTC.

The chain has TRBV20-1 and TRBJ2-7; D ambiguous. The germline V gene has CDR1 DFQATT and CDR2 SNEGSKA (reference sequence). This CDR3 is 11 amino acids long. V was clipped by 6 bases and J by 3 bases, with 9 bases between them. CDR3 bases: TGCAGTGCCAGACTTATCTACGAGCAGTACTTC. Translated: CSARLIYEQYF.

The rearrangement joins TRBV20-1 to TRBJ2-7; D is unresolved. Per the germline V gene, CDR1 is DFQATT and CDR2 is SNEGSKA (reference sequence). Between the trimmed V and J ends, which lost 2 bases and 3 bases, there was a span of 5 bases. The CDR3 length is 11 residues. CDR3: CSARHYYEQYF. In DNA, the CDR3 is TGCAGTGCTAGACACTACTACGAGCAGTACTTC.

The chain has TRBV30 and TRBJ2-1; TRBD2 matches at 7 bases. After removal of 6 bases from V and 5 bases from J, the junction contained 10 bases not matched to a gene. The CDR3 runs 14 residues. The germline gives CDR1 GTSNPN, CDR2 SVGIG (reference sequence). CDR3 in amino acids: CACSVAGDHNEQFF. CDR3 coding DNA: TGTGCCTGTTCCGTAGCGGGCGACCACAATGAGCAGTTCTTC.

The CDR3 region has the DNA TGTGCCAGCAGCCCCGACCGGGGTACCTACGAGCAGTACTTC. Its protein product is CASSPDRGTYEQYF. The chain couples TRBV7-9 to TRBJ2-7; D might be TRBD2 (5 bases). In germline, CDR1 is SEHNR, CDR2 FQNEAQ (reference sequence). The CDR3 has 14 residues. V was cut by 5 bases and J by 2 bases, with 13 bases left in between. Drawing the rest from reference TRBV7-9 and TRBJ2-7, the complete variable domain is DTGVSQNPRHKITKRGQNVTFRCDPISEHNRLYWYRQTLGQGPEFLTYFQNEAQLEKSRLLSDRFSAERPKGSFSTLEIQRTEQGDSAMYLCASSPDRGTYEQYFGPGTRLTVT.

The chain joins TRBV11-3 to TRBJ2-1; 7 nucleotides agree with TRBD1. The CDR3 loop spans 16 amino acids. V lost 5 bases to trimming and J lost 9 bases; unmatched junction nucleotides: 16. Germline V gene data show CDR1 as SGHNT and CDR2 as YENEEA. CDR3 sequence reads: CASSVGIPMDRTEQFF. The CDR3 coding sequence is TGTGCCAGCAGCGTAGGCATCCCAATGGACAGGACTGAGCAGTTCTTC.

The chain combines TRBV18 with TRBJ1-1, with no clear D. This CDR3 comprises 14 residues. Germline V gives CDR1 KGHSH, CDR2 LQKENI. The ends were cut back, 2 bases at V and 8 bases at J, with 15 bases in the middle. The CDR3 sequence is CASSPVRGEGEAFF. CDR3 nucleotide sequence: TGTGCCAGCTCACCAGTTCGGGGAGAGGGCGAAGCTTTCTTT.

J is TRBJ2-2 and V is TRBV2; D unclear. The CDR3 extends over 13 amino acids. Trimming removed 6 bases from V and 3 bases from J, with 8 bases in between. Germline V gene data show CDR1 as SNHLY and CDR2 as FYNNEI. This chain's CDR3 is CASSESYTGELFF. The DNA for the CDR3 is TGTGCCAGCAGCGAATCTTACACCGGGGAGCTGTTTTTT.

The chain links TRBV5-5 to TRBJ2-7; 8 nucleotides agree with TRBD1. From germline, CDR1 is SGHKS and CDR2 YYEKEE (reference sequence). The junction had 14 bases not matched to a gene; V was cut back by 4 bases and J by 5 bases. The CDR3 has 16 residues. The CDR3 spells CASSPVHAGGLDEQYF. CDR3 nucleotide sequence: TGTGCCAGCAGCCCTGTTCATGCAGGGGGCTTAGACGAGCAGTACTTC.

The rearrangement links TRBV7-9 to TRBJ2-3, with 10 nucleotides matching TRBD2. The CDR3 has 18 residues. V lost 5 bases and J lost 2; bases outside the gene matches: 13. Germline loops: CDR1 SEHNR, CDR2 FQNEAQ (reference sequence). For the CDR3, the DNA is TGTGCCAGCAGCGCGGACCCTTGGACTAGCGGAGACACAGATACGCAGTATTTT. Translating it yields CASSADPWTSGDTDTQYF. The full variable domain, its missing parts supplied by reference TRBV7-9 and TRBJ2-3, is DTGVSQNPRHKITKRGQNVTFRCDPISEHNRLYWYRQTLGQGPEFLTYFQNEAQLEKSRLLSDRFSAERPKGSFSTLEIQRTEQGDSAMYLCASSADPWTSGDTDTQYFGPGTRLTVL.